The 20 T cell receptor beta chains in this list originate from one sample, sequenced in a study of radiotherapy plus CTLA-4 blockade in lung cancer. Generated by immunoSEQ multiplex PCR, the TCRdb table keeps only in-frame clones and is missing some. The data hold about 87,000 clones, with approximately 86% observed a single time. The specimen comprised peripheral blood, sampled from a patient treated with radiotherapy plus ipilimumab. These receptors were obtained from a human donor with non-small cell lung cancer that progressed on radiotherapy plus ipilimumab.

The genes are TRBV4-1 and TRBJ1-3; D possibly corresponds to TRBD1 (6 bases). CDR3 length: 17 amino acids. The germline V gene encodes CDR1 MGHRA and CDR2 YSYEKL. The V gene lost 0 bases and the J gene lost 0 bases, with 12 bases spanning the gap. This chain's CDR3 is CASSQEGTSSSGNTIYF. CDR3 bases: TGCGCCAGCAGCCAAGAGGGGACATCGAGCTCTGGAAACACCATATATTTT.

This chain uses TRBV28 with TRBJ2-7; D gene unclear. CDR1 and CDR2 from the germline V gene are MDHEN and SYDVKM. This CDR3 is 15 amino acids long. V was pared by 2 bases and J by 6 bases, with 17 bases between. CDR3 region: CASSLLRGGESEQYF. The CDR3 DNA reads TGTGCCAGCAGTTTACTCCGCGGTGGGGAAAGCGAGCAGTACTTC.

CDR3 nucleotides: TGCGCCAGCAGCCGGGCGAGCGGGCAGGACTATGGCTACACCTTC. It translates to CASSRASGQDYGYTF. The chain carries TRBV4-3 and TRBJ1-2; D uncertain. V gave up 4 bases and J gave up 3 bases, with 15 bases separating them. CDR1 is LGHNA, CDR2 YSLEER, per germline. This CDR3 spans 15 amino acids.

The rearrangement uses TRBV19 and TRBJ1-5, with D hard to call. CDR1 is LNHDA, CDR2 SQIVND, per germline (reference sequence). This CDR3 region has 15 residues. The V and J ends lost 6 bases and 0 bases respectively, with 12 bases between them. CDR3 loop: CASRTTVYSNQPQHF. DNA for the CDR3: TGTGCCAGTAGAACGACGGTGTATAGCAATCAGCCCCAGCATTTT.

V usage is TRBV4-3 and J usage is TRBJ1-5; D gene uncertain. Trimming stripped 0 bases from V and 7 bases from J, with 10 bases between. The germline CDR1 and CDR2 sequences are LGHNA and YSLEER. The CDR3 spans 14 residues. CDR3 sequence reads: CASSQDRGFQPQHF. The CDR3 nucleotides are TGCGCCAGCAGCCAAGATCGGGGTTTCCAGCCCCAGCATTTT.

The chain combines TRBV25-1 with TRBJ2-7; 7 bases are shared with TRBD2. Per germline, CDR1 MGHDK and CDR2 SYGVNS. This CDR3 is built from 17 residues. Unmatched junction bases numbered 12, after V lost 4 bases and J lost 0 bases. The CDR3 here is CASSATSSGLSSYEQYF. CDR3 nucleotide sequence: TGTGCCAGCAGTGCAACATCTAGCGGACTGAGCTCCTACGAGCAGTACTTC.

The chain employs TRBV4-1 and TRBJ2-1; TRBD2 aligns across 8 bases. After removal of 0 bases from V and 8 bases from J, the junction contained 12 bases not matched to a gene. CDR3 length: 17 residues. Germline V gene lookup returns CDR1 MGHRA and CDR2 YSYEKL. CDR3 in DNA: TGCGCCAGCAGCCAAGAAGGGGTCGGGACTAGAGTCCATGAGCAGTTCTTC. Its protein is CASSQEGVGTRVHEQFF.

This clone occurred a few times. The chain is built from TRBV5-1 and TRBJ1-4; D is ambiguous. The CDR3 sequence is 13 residues long. Germline CDR1 is SGHRS and CDR2 is YFSETQ. Trimming pared 6 bases from V and 0 bases from J, leaving 6 bases between. The CDR3 nucleotides are TGCGCCAGCAACGATGCAACTAATGAAAAACTGTTTTTT. Translating it yields CASNDATNEKLFF. The full variable domain, with the rest looked up from reference TRBV5-1 and TRBJ1-4, is KAGVTQTPRYLIKTRGQQVTLSCSPISGHRSVSWYQQTPGQGLQFLFEYFSETQRNKGNFPGRFSGRQFSNSRSEMNVSTLELGDSALYLCASNDATNEKLFFGSGTQLSVL.

The table lists this clone with a few counts. V is TRBV19 and J is TRBJ1-2; no reliable D call. Germline CDR1 is LNHDA and CDR2 is SQIVND (reference sequence). The germline V and J ends were trimmed by 4 bases and 2 bases, with 8 bases remaining between them. The CDR3 is made up of 13 amino acids. CDR3 sequence reads: CASSRVTNYGYTF. CDR3 DNA sequence: TGTGCCAGTAGTAGGGTTACCAACTATGGCTACACCTTC.

The rearrangement joins TRBV5-4 to TRBJ1-3; maybe TRBD1 (5 bases). Germline assignment: CDR1 SGHNT and CDR2 YYREEE (reference sequence). The CDR3 loop spans 15 amino acids. The V end lost 1 base, the J end lost 0 bases, and 8 bases lay between the germline ends. The CDR3 protein is CASSLQGSSGNTIYF. The CDR3 DNA is TGTGCCAGCAGCTTGCAGGGTAGCTCTGGAAACACCATATATTTT.

This chain joins TRBV9 and TRBJ2-3; D is unresolved. This CDR3 has 15 residues. Germline CDR1 is SGDLS and CDR2 is YYNGEE. The V end lost 2 bases, the J end lost 5 bases, and 15 bases lay between the germline ends. Here the CDR3 reads CASSVSIRYEDTQYF. CDR3 sequence (DNA): TGTGCCAGCAGCGTTAGCATCAGGTATGAAGATACGCAGTATTTT.

This rearrangement joins TRBV5-4 to TRBJ2-5; 8 bases agree with TRBD2. The end of the DNA aligns better with TRBJ2-7, so the J call may be wrong. The CDR3 is 16 amino acids. The germline V gene has CDR1 SGHNT and CDR2 YYREEE (reference sequence). The CDR3 here is CASSPHPGTSRYEQYF. The DNA of the CDR3 is TGTGCCAGCAGCCCTCACCCCGGGACTAGTCGTTACGAGCAGTACTTC.

The rearrangement links TRBV28 to TRBJ1-1, with 10 bases matching TRBD1. V dropped 6 bases and J dropped 6; count of bases not matched to a gene: 10. Germline lookup yields CDR1 MDHEN and CDR2 SYDVKM. The CDR3 loop spans 15 amino acids. The CDR3 region has the DNA TGTGCCAGCAGGAGGACAGGGGGAACGGTCGCTGAAGCTTTCTTT. Its translation: CASRRTGGTVAEAFF.

In its sample, this clone was seen a few times. The V gene is TRBV7-6, the J gene TRBJ1-1; no firm D call. CDR1 and CDR2 (germline): SGHVS, FNYEAQ. The CDR3 spans 12 residues. V lost 5 bases to trimming and J lost 8 bases, with 12 bases between them. The CDR3 bases are TGTGCCAGCAGCACCACTCGAGGCGAAGCTTTCTTT. It encodes CASSTTRGEAFF.

J is TRBJ1-2 and V is TRBV13; 11 positions agree with TRBD1. CDR3 length: 16 residues. Per germline, CDR1 PRHDT and CDR2 FYEKMQ (reference sequence). V shed 0 bases and J 6 bases; nucleotides not matched to a gene: 6. The CDR3 DNA reads as TGTGCCAGCAGCTTAGGCGGACAGGGGGCACCCAATGGCTACACCTTC. Its protein product is CASSLGGQGAPNGYTF.

This clone showed up just once. The chain uses TRBV5-1 and TRBJ2-2, with a tentative D call TRBD1 (6 bases). The CDR3 is 16 amino acids. Germline lookup yields CDR1 SGHRS and CDR2 YFSETQ. Trimming left V 4 bases short and J 6 bases short, with 19 bases between. Here the CDR3 DNA reads TGCGCCAGCAGCGCGGCCGGGCAGGGGCAACCCGGGGAGCTGTTTTTT. Its protein product is CASSAAGQGQPGELFF. The full variable domain, in which reference TRBV5-1 and TRBJ2-2 provide the parts outside the CDR3, is KAGVTQTPRYLIKTRGQQVTLSCSPISGHRSVSWYQQTPGQGLQFLFEYFSETQRNKGNFPGRFSGRQFSNSRSEMNVSTLELGDSALYLCASSAAGQGQPGELFFGEGSRLTVL.

The chain uses TRBV5-1 and TRBJ2-7; perhaps TRBD2 as D (6 bases). V lost 1 base to trimming and J lost 4 bases, with 9 bases between them. This CDR3 contains 13 residues. Germline loops: CDR1 SGHRS, CDR2 YFSETQ. The CDR3 loop is CASSLTAGYEQYF. The DNA of the CDR3 is TGCGCCAGCAGCTTGACTGCGGGATACGAGCAGTACTTC.

V usage is TRBV5-1 and J usage is TRBJ1-2; D unclear. Trimming removed 0 bases at V and 6 bases at J, with 9 bases between. Germline V gene sequence: CDR1 SGHRS, CDR2 YFSETQ. The CDR3 runs 13 residues. CDR3 protein: CASSLAGLDGYTF. The CDR3 bases are TGCGCCAGCAGCTTGGCGGGTTTAGATGGCTACACCTTC.

This rearrangement joins TRBV6-5 to TRBJ2-2; a possible D gene is TRBD2 (6 bases). The CDR3 is 15 residues long. V was cut by 6 bases and J by 4 bases, with 15 bases left in between. Germline CDR1 and CDR2: MNHEY and SVGAGI. The CDR3 DNA sequence: TGTGCCAGCAGACGGGGGACGGTTGGCACCGGGGAGCTGTTTTTT. This encodes CASRRGTVGTGELFF.

The genes are TRBV29-1 and TRBJ2-1; D possibly matches TRBD1 or TRBD2 (5 bases each). The CDR3 spans 12 residues. Germline lookup yields CDR1 SQVTM and CDR2 ANQGSEA. Trimming took 7 bases from V and 7 from J, leaving 14 bases between them. The CDR3 is CSARRGENEQFF. The CDR3 DNA follows: TGCAGCGCTCGAAGAGGGGAAAATGAGCAGTTCTTC.